The rows below give T cell receptor beta chains drawn from one sample of a study of blood T cells in healthy people across ages. A single record per CDR3 protein comes from TCRdb applying MiXCR to the 5' RACE reads. The sample carries about 830,000 distinct CDR3 sequences, roughly 64% recorded once. The sequenced sample was blood. The receptors shown here come from a man aged 25 to 40 in good health. CDR3s include the opening cysteine and the closing phenylalanine or tryptophan. The order of the fields is D gene, clone size, V gene, J gene, CDR3 DNA, CDR3 protein. D genes are given only for firm matches. Rows give clone size only sometimes, using once, few, many, or a class for an expanded clone.

d_call: .
clone_size: few
v_call: TRBV7-9
j_call: TRBJ1-2
cdr3_nt: TGTGCCAGCAGCTCAACTGGCCAGCCAAACTATGGCTACACCTTC
cdr3_aa: CASSSTGQPNYGYTF

d_call: TRBD1
clone_size: .
v_call: TRBV4-2
j_call: TRBJ2-7
cdr3_nt: TGTGCCAGCAGCCGGGAAGCCGGGACAGCCTACGAGCAGTACTTC
cdr3_aa: CASSREAGTAYEQYF

d_call: TRBD2
clone_size: .
v_call: TRBV27
j_call: TRBJ2-7
cdr3_nt: TGTGCCAGCAGTCCGACTAGCGTGACCTACGAGCAGTACTTC
cdr3_aa: CASSPTSVTYEQYF

d_call: .
clone_size: .
v_call: TRBV3-1
j_call: TRBJ1-2
cdr3_nt: TGTGCCAGCAGCCAAGAAATCTTATGGGACACGAGTCATGGCTACACCTTC
cdr3_aa: CASSQEILWDTSHGYTF

d_call: .
clone_size: .
v_call: TRBV7-2
j_call: TRBJ2-7
cdr3_nt: TGTGCCAGCAGCTCTGGACAGCGAGCAGAGGGCGAGCAGTACTTC
cdr3_aa: CASSSGQRAEGEQYF

d_call: TRBD1
clone_size: once
v_call: TRBV5-6
j_call: TRBJ2-1
cdr3_nt: TGTGCCAGCAGCTGGACGAGGGGGGGGACAGGGTATGAGCAGTTCTTC
cdr3_aa: CASSWTRGGTGYEQFF

d_call: TRBD2
clone_size: .
v_call: TRBV29-1
j_call: TRBJ2-7
cdr3_nt: TGCAGCGGAAAGGGAGGGGCCCCTTCGGGCGAGCAGTACTTC
cdr3_aa: CSGKGGAPSGEQYF

d_call: .
clone_size: .
v_call: TRBV6-1
j_call: TRBJ1-2
cdr3_nt: TGTGCCAGCAGACTTCTCGGAAACTATGGCTTCACCTTC
cdr3_aa: CASRLLGNYGFTF

d_call: .
clone_size: few
v_call: TRBV6-2/TRBV6-3
j_call: TRBJ2-3
cdr3_nt: TGTGCCAGCAGGTCCGACGGACGGGCGGAAGATACGCAGTATTTT
cdr3_aa: CASRSDGRAEDTQYF

d_call: .
clone_size: once
v_call: TRBV20-1
j_call: TRBJ2-7
cdr3_nt: TGCAGTGCTAGAGATAATCATCAGGGCTACGAGCAGTACTTC
cdr3_aa: CSARDNHQGYEQYF

d_call: TRBD1
clone_size: .
v_call: TRBV5-1
j_call: TRBJ2-2
cdr3_nt: TGCGCCAGCAGCTTGGGGGGACAGGCGGCCGGGGAGCTGTTTTTT
cdr3_aa: CASSLGGQAAGELFF

d_call: TRBD2
clone_size: .
v_call: TRBV5-1
j_call: TRBJ2-3
cdr3_nt: TGCGCCAGCAGCGGCGGACTAGCGGGGGCGTACCTCACAGATACGCAGTATTTT
cdr3_aa: CASSGGLAGAYLTDTQYF

d_call: .
clone_size: .
v_call: TRBV7-2
j_call: TRBJ2-3
cdr3_nt: TGTGCCAGCAGCCCACGGAATTTGAGGGTGGATACGCAGTATTTT
cdr3_aa: CASSPRNLRVDTQYF

d_call: TRBD1
clone_size: .
v_call: TRBV20-1
j_call: TRBJ1-2
cdr3_nt: TGCAGTGCTAGAGGGACAGGGGGCAACTATGGCTACACCTTC
cdr3_aa: CSARGTGGNYGYTF

d_call: .
clone_size: .
v_call: TRBV28
j_call: TRBJ1-4
cdr3_nt: TGTGCCAGCAGTTTAGGGGGAGGCACTAATGAAAAACTGTTTTTT
cdr3_aa: CASSLGGGTNEKLFF